This TCR beta chain stems from a study of beta chain features in type 1 diabetes (dated by TCRdb to the late 2010s). Background for the entire study: Patients and healthy donors did not differ in mean age, gender distribution, total cell number or subset yield. A total of 90 million to 130 million sorted cells were examined across all samples, and a strong correlation was observed between cell number per subset and RNA yield. The study compared the TCRB repertoires of sorted circulating CD4+ T cell subsets in recently diagnosed type 1 diabetes patients with those in matched healthy donors. Regulatory and stem cell-like memory subsets were obtained from only 8 patients and roughly 8 healthy donors, while naive and central memory subsets were obtained from all 30 or so donors.

Study-level results and caveats: A moderate but significant shortening of TCRB CDR3 length was observed in type 1 diabetes patients in all four CD4+ subsets. HLA sub-analyses involved small numbers of individuals, so any influence of HLA type on TCRB rearrangement remained unresolved. Patients with type 1 diabetes made fewer insertions and deleted more nucleotides at VDJ recombination sites, implying thymic rearrangement abnormalities. Naive, central memory and regulatory TCRB repertoires appeared more similar among patients than among healthy donors. Sequencing cDNA rather than genomic DNA could over-represent highly expressing activated cells, although activation and CD3 levels did not differ between groups. PCR might favor shorter templates, but patient and control samples were amplified and corrected together, so any skew would affect both groups equally.

The entire isolated RNA was reverse transcribed using the High Capacity cDNA Reverse Transcription Kit, and thus expressed TCRB transcripts were sequenced. Deep immunoSEQ sequencing was applied to naive, central memory and regulatory T cell samples, giving an average of about 3.7 million total reads per sample. Sorted cells were lysed in RLT buffer, and RNA was extracted using DNase-treated RNeasy Micro or Mini kits according to cell number. Each cell subset was processed separately to prevent cross-contamination, with patient and healthy donor samples processed together. The immunoSEQ multiplex PCR was used to amplify TCRB sequences from cDNA, yielding 87-bp fragments that span the CDR3 region. Sequencing of the amplicons was performed on the Illumina HiSeq platform. Regarding the original processing steps: Synthetic template baselines were used to correct PCR bias computationally, reads within Hamming distance 2 were collapsed, and singletons that could not be merged were discarded. Reads were aligned against IMGT so that V, D and J genes, CDR3 length and insertions or deletions at six rearrangement sites could be assigned. Within each subset, clonotype counts were normalized to sorted cell number, and only after that were true diversity and Gini coefficients computed with the tcR R package. The overlap coefficient, calculated on TCRB nucleotide sequences, was used to measure repertoire sharing. Out-of-frame TCRB sequences from naive cells were analyzed to stand in for the pre-selection repertoire. TCRdb carries this immuneACCESS record with in-frame sequences only. Its versions omit some clonotypes, under half of them owing to an unresolved V gene in the studies checked, with the rest unexplained. Clone size and V and J calls were adopted from that table, with D and trimming inferred from the DNA. This sample lists approximately 250,000 clones; roughly a tenth were detected once. The biggest ten clones account for more than 0.015% of the sample.

Each donor gave one peripheral blood draw, averaging around 0.11 L, which was collected into heparinised tubes. Using a panel that included CD45RO, CCR7, CD25, CD127, CD95 and CD27, naive, central memory, regulatory and stem cell-like memory CD4+ T cells were sorted on a BD FACSAria II. Every sorted population had a purity above 95%. Right away, PBMCs were isolated by Lymphoprep density gradient centrifugation and were stained directly, with no culture step. So that batch effects would be minimized, each experiment stained and sorted samples in pairs, pairing one healthy donor with one patient. This clone occurred a few times. Its binding antigen is unknown. No qualities accompany the bases; no much larger clone lies one base away. The cysteine opens and the phenylalanine closes a CDR3 of 15 amino acids. Of the read, only the CDR3 DNA is kept; its 45 bases are in frame from base 1. The germline V gene specifies MDHEN as CDR1 and SYDVKM as CDR2. V lost 4 bases and J lost 5 bases, and the count of bases not matched to a germline gene is 8.

This sequence was found in a man aged 30 to 39 with type 1 diabetes. Material for sequencing was naive CD4+ T cells from blood. The meaning of the sample's cell subset or site label: true naive CD4+ T cells. The V and J genes are TRBV28 and TRBJ1-5, with TRBD1 identical over 7 junction bases. CDR3 loop: CASSSPGTEDQPQHF. The sequenced DNA: TGTGCCAGCAGTTCCCCGGGGACAGAAGATCAGCCCCAGCATTTT.